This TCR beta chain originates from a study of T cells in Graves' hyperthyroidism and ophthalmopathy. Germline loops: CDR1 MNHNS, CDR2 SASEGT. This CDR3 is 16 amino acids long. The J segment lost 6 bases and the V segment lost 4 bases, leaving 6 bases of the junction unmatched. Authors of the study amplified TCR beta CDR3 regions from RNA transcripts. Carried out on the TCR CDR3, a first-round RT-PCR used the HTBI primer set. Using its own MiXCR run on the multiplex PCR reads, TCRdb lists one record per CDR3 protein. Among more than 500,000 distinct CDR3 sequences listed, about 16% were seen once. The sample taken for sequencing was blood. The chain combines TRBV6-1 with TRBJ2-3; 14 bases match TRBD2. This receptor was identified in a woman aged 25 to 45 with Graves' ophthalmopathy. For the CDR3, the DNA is TGTGCCAGCAGTGCCCGACTAGCGGGAGGGTTGGATACGCAGTATTTT. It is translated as CASSARLAGGLDTQYF.